This T cell receptor (beta chain) was sequenced during a study of T cells in Graves' hyperthyroidism and ophthalmopathy. Trimming shortened V by 0 bases and J by 3 bases, and 7 bases separated the two germline ends. CDR3 length: 14 amino acids. In germline, CDR1 is LNHDA, CDR2 SQIVND (reference sequence). TCR beta CDR3 regions were amplified from RNA transcripts. HTBI primers were employed in a first-round RT-PCR of the TCR CDR3. TCRdb passed the multiplex PCR reads through MiXCR, listing each CDR3 protein once. This table holds around 400,000 distinct CDR3 sequences, about 16% found once. The sequenced material came from blood. This receptor was obtained from a woman aged 55-69 years with Graves' ophthalmopathy. This chain uses TRBV19 with TRBJ2-3, with D unclear. In DNA, the CDR3 is TGTGCCAGTAGTATAGATCGAGGTACAGATACGCAGTATTTT. This encodes CASSIDRGTDTQYF.